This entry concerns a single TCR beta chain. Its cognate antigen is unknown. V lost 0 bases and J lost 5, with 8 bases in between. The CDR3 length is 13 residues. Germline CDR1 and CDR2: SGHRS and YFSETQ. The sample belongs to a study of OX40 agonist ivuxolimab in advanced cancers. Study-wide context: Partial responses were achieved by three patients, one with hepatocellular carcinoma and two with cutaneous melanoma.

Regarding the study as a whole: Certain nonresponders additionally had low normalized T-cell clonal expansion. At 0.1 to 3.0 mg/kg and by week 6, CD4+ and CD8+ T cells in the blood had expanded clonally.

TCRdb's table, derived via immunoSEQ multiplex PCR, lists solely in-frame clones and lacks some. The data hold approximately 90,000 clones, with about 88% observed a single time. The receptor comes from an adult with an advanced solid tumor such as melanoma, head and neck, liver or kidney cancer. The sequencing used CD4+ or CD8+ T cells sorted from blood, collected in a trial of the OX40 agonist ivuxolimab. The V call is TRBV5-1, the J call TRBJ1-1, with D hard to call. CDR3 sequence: CASSLGTTTEAFF. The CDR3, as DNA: TGCGCCAGCAGCTTGGGGACGACTACTGAAGCTTTCTTT.